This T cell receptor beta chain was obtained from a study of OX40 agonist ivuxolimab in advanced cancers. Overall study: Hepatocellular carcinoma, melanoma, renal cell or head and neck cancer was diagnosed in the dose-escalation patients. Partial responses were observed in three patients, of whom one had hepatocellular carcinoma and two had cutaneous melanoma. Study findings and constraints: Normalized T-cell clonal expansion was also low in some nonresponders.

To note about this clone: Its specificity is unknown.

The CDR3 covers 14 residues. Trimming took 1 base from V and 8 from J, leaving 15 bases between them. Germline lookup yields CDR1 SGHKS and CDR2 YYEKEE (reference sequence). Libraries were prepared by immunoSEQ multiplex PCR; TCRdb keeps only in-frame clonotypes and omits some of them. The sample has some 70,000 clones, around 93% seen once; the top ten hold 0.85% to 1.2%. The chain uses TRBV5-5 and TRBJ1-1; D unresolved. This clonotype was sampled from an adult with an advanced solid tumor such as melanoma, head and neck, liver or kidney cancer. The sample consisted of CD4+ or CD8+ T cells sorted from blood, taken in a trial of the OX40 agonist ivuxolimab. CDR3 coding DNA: TGTGCCAGCAGCTTGTCGCCCATGGGAGGGGAAGCTTTCTTT. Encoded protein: CASSLSPMGGEAFF.